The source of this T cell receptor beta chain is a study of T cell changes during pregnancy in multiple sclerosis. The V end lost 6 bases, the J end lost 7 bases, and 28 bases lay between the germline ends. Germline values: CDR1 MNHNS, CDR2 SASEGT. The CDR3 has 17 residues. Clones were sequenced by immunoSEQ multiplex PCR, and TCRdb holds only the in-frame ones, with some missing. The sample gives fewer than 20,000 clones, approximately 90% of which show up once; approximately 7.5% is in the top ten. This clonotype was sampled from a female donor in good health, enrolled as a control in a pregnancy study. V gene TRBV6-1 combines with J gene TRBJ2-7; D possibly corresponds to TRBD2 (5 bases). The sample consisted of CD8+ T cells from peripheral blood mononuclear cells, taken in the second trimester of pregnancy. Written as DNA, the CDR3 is TGTGCCAGCAGGGAAACTCGCGTGGTAATCGGGGTTAGGGAGCAGTACTTC. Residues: CASRETRVVIGVREQYF.